This T cell receptor beta chain was recorded in a study of identical twins. General study points: Partial confounding of zero-insertion analyses by invariant MAIT and iNKT cells was possible. Models predicted too little out-of-frame TCR alpha sharing in monozygotic twins. Memory repertoires lacked the insertion deficit that abundant cord blood beta clonotypes showed.

The CDR3 sequence is 12 residues long. From germline, CDR1 is MNHNS and CDR2 SASEGT. Trimming cost V 3 bases and J 5 bases, with 8 bases left between them. It was template switching that added a universal primer site, and there were unique molecular identifiers on the cDNA. TCRdb re-analysed the 5' RACE reads in MiXCR, keeping a single row per CDR3 protein. The sample carries approximately 350,000 distinct CDR3 sequences, around 12% recorded once. About this clonotype: Its antigen is undetermined.

This same sample was also part of a study on yellow fever vaccine responses in identical twins.

The rearrangement uses TRBV6-1 and TRBJ2-7; D unclear. The source of this sequence is a woman aged 18-35 years in good health. The sequenced sample was CD8+ T cells sorted from blood. The CDR3 sequence: CASSEGFHEQYV. The CDR3 DNA is TGTGCCAGCAGTGAGGGTTTCCACGAGCAGTACGTC.